This TCR beta chain was profiled in a study of OX40 agonist ivuxolimab in advanced cancers. Trimming removed 1 base from V and 8 bases from J; junction bases left unmatched: 12. Germline CDR1 is SGHRS and CDR2 is YFSETQ. The CDR3 is made up of 16 amino acids. Of note for this clone: Its antigen remains unidentified.

General study results and limits: CD8+ T cells showed, on average, more clonal expansion than CD4+ cells.

Clones were read by immunoSEQ multiplex PCR, and TCRdb kept only the in-frame ones, dropping some. The sample holds 45,000 to 65,000 clones, around nine tenths seen once. This TCR was sampled from an adult with an advanced solid tumor such as melanoma, head and neck, liver or kidney cancer. This chain connects TRBV5-1 to TRBJ2-4, with 7 bases fitting TRBD1. The specimen comprised CD4+ or CD8+ T cells sorted from blood, sampled in a trial of the OX40 agonist ivuxolimab. The CDR3 is CASSLTGVGFRHIQYF. In nucleotides, the CDR3 is TGCGCCAGCAGCTTGACAGGGGTCGGCTTCCGGCACATTCAGTACTTC.